What follows are 5 T cell receptor beta chains derived from one specimen sequenced in a study of blood T cell repertoires in COVID-19 (TCRdb year 2020). Library preparation employed the immunoSEQ multiplex PCR assay. Sourced from immuneACCESS, this table was stored by TCRdb with only in-frame sequences that have V and J called. A share of the clones is absent; for the studies checked, an unresolved V gene accounts for under half, and the remainder has no known explanation. This sample has some 140,000 clones in its table, and 70% to 85% of those were observed once. The ten largest make up approximately 32% of the sample. Material for sequencing was peripheral blood. Receptors were obtained from a woman aged 60-75 years with acute or convalescent COVID-19.

V is TRBV30 and J is TRBJ1-5, with 7 bases fitting TRBD1. V dropped 2 bases and J dropped 4; count of bases not matched to a gene: 2. From germline, CDR1 is GTSNPN and CDR2 SVGIG (reference sequence). This CDR3 is built from 13 residues. The CDR3 region is CAWSLTGNQPQHF. For the CDR3, the DNA is TGTGCCTGGAGTTTGACAGGGAATCAGCCCCAGCATTTT.

This chain joins TRBV27 and TRBJ2-1; the match to TRBD1 covers 10 bases. Unmatched junction bases numbered 12, after V lost 6 bases and J lost 7 bases. Germline V gives CDR1 MNHEY, CDR2 SMNVEV (reference sequence). CDR3 size: 16 residues. The DNA of the CDR3 is TGTGCCAGCAGCAATACCCCGGGACAGGGGAGGAATGAGCAGTTCTTC. This translates into CASSNTPGQGRNEQFF.

The rearrangement joins TRBV25-1 to TRBJ1-1; weak D call: TRBD1 (6 bases). Trimming stripped 2 bases from V and 3 bases from J, with 13 bases between. Germline V gives CDR1 MGHDK, CDR2 SYGVNS. The CDR3 length is 15 residues. The CDR3 spells CASSEQQGYYTEAFF. The CDR3 DNA is TGTGCCAGCAGTGAACAACAGGGATATTACACTGAAGCTTTCTTT.

This clone was found a few times. Different DNA sequences within this sample yield the same CDR3. The chain has TRBV18 and TRBJ2-2; 10 nucleotides line up with TRBD1. This CDR3 region has 16 residues. Trimming took 0 bases from V and 2 from J; bases not matched to a gene: 0. Germline V gene lookup returns CDR1 KGHSH and CDR2 LQKENI. The CDR3 DNA is TGTGCCAGCTCACCACCGACAGGGGGCAACACCGGGGAGCTGTTTTTT. This encodes CASSPPTGGNTGELFF.

The chain couples TRBV7-3 to TRBJ1-5; the D is unclear. The germline gives CDR1 SGHTA, CDR2 FQGTGA. V was pared by 2 bases and J by 2 bases, with 13 bases between. This CDR3 has 16 amino acids. The CDR3 coding sequence is TGTGCCAGCAGCTTATGGCGAGGGCAAGGCAATCAGCCCCAGCATTTT. This gives the protein CASSLWRGQGNQPQHF. The whole variable domain, filled in from reference TRBV7-3 and TRBJ1-5, reads GAGVSQTPSNKVTEKGKYVELRCDPISGHTALYWYRQSLGQGPEFLIYFQGTGAADDSGLPNDRFFAVRPEGSVSTLKIQRTERGDSAVYLCASSLWRGQGNQPQHFGDGTRLSIL.